This T cell receptor (beta chain) is from a study of vaccination effects on CD4 cells after COVID-19. Study information: The median interval between the second dose and post-vaccine sampling was 72 days.

On this clone: The target antigen is unknown.

Overall study results and limits: Limitations: small convalescent group and missing early post-infection timepoints.

The assay was immunoSEQ multiplex PCR, and TCRdb's table has in-frame clones only and misses some. In the table there are 30,000 or so clones, around 74% of which are singletons. A 10-day culture period preceded the isolation of CD4+ T cells. Two-dose BNT162b2 or mRNA-1273 vaccination was given to participants. On day 3 and again on day 7, half the medium was replaced with IL-2 medium. The material was CD4+ T cells from PBMCs cultured without peptide, obtained after COVID-19 vaccination. The clonotype was recovered from a human donor who received a COVID-19 vaccine.

CDR3 in DNA: TGTGCCAGCAGCCTCGACAGGGTACAAGAGACCCAGTACTTC. Its protein product is CASSLDRVQETQYF. The genes are TRBV7-9 and TRBJ2-5, with 7 bases fitting TRBD1. The CDR3 runs 14 residues. After removal of 5 bases from V and 2 bases from J, the junction contained 5 bases not matched to a gene. Germline CDR1 is SEHNR and CDR2 is FQNEAQ (reference sequence). Based on the CDR3 plus reference TRBV7-9 and TRBJ2-5, the full variable domain is DTGVSQNPRHKITKRGQNVTFRCDPISEHNRLYWYRQTLGQGPEFLTYFQNEAQLEKSRLLSDRFSAERPKGSFSTLEIQRTEQGDSAMYLCASSLDRVQETQYFGPGTRLLVL.